This TCR beta chain was sequenced in a study of vaccination and CD4 T cells after COVID-19. Study summary: Convalescent donors totaled six males and four females, including two who were Hispanic. Once diagnosed, patients had post-COVID samples drawn a median roughly 100 days later (range 35 to 161).

The Oncomine TCR Beta short-read assay was applied to DNA of cultured CD4+ T cells. One entry per CDR3 protein, called by TCRdb with MiXCR from the PCR reads. This sample has more than 12,000 distinct CDR3 sequences, with approximately 55% found just once. The treatment here: roughly nine-day PBMC culture with coronavirus spike peptide pools or control peptides (ViraFEST assay). This clonotype was seen a handful of times. Its antigen is currently unknown. Germline V CDR1 and CDR2: ENHRY, SYGVKD. This CDR3 comprises 13 residues. V lost 8 bases to trimming and J lost 10 bases; unmatched junction nucleotides: 8.

The specimen comprised CD4+ T cells from blood, cultured in vitro, sampled before SARS-CoV-2 vaccination. The TCR sequence derives from a human donor who had recovered from COVID-19. The genes are TRBV10-3 and TRBJ1-6; 7 bases fit TRBD1. Here the CDR3 reads CAIARDSGSPLHF. CDR3 nucleotide sequence: TGTGCCATCGCGAGGGACAGCGGATCACCCCTCCACTTT.